Listed below are T cell receptor beta chains from one sample, sequenced in a study of blood T cells in healthy people across ages. Via MiXCR, TCRdb re-called the 5' RACE reads, giving one row per CDR3 protein. This table holds about 1.6 million distinct CDR3 sequences, about 31% found once. Sequenced input: blood. The origin of the receptors is a woman between 25 and 40 years old in good health. CDR3s include the opening cysteine and the closing phenylalanine or tryptophan. The D gene is left open where the match is weak. Size values are once, few and many counts, or a class for expanded clones, and some rows have none.

TRBJ1-1 TRBV13 - TRBD1 CASSLSRGQTEAFF TGTGCCAGCAGCTTAAGCAGGGGGCAGACTGAAGCTTTCTTT
TRBJ2-1 TRBV24-1 few TRBD2 CATRRGGLVYEQFF TGTGCCACCAGGCGGGGGGGCCTAGTTTATGAGCAGTTCTTC
TRBJ1-5 TRBV27 - - CASSLAGVGVSQPQHF TGTGCCAGCAGCCTGGCCGGAGTCGGGGTGAGTCAGCCCCAGCATTTT
TRBJ2-1 TRBV3-1 - - CASSQIFGTNNEQFF TGTGCCAGCAGCCAGATTTTCGGGACGAACAATGAGCAGTTCTTC
TRBJ1-3 TRBV5-1 - TRBD1 CASSQGQGASGNTIYF TGCGCCAGCAGCCAGGGACAGGGGGCCTCTGGAAACACCATATATTTT
TRBJ2-5 TRBV3-1 - - CASRTTLGTQETQYF TGTGCCAGCAGAACAACACTAGGGACACAAGAGACCCAGTACTTC
TRBJ1-5 TRBV29-1 - TRBD1 CSVQEGTANQPQHF TGCAGCGTCCAAGAAGGGACAGCTAATCAGCCCCAGCATTTT
TRBJ2-7 TRBV29-1 many - CSVEGAGGTYEQYF TGCAGCGTTGAAGGGGCGGGCGGGACCTACGAGCAGTACTTC
TRBJ1-1 TRBV27 few - CASSLSRFGKNTEAFF TGTGCCAGCAGTTTATCGAGATTTGGCAAGAACACTGAAGCTTTCTTT
TRBJ2-1 TRBV4-1 few TRBD1 CASSQGMRTGGNEQFF TGCGCCAGCAGCCAAGGTATGCGGACAGGCGGCAATGAGCAGTTCTTC
TRBJ2-1 TRBV3-1 few TRBD1 CASSQDQGQVDEQFF TGTGCCAGCAGCCAAGATCAGGGACAGGTGGATGAGCAGTTCTTC
TRBJ1-2 TRBV15 - - CATSRDGSTGYGYTF TGTGCCACCAGCAGAGATGGCTCTACGGGCTATGGCTACACCTTC
TRBJ2-7 TRBV18 - - CASSASRGEQYF TGTGCCAGCTCAGCCTCCAGGGGCGAGCAGTACTTC
TRBJ2-3 TRBV5-4 - - CASNNAASTDTQYF TGTGCCAGCAATAATGCGGCTAGCACAGATACGCAGTATTTT
TRBJ2-3 TRBV11-2 few - CASSPSLFFGSTDTQYF TGTGCCAGCAGCCCATCTTTATTTTTTGGGAGCACAGATACGCAGTATTTT
TRBJ2-1 TRBV20-1 few - CSARDRQPTGAYNEQFF TGCAGTGCTAGAGATCGGCAGCCGACTGGGGCCTACAATGAGCAGTTCTTC
TRBJ2-1 TRBV29-1 - - CSVEDQQGIRINEQFF TGCAGCGTTGAAGATCAGCAGGGAATTAGGATCAATGAGCAGTTCTTC
TRBJ2-7 TRBV5-1 few - CASSLEGVTAYEQYF TGCGCCAGCAGCTTGGAGGGGGTGACAGCGTACGAGCAGTACTTC
TRBJ2-5 TRBV7-3 few - CASSFHPGHNSGEQYF TGTGCCAGCAGCTTCCACCCGGGACACAATTCGGGGGAGCAGTACTTC
TRBJ2-5 TRBV9 few - CASSVAARPEETQYF TGTGCCAGCAGCGTAGCCGCCAGGCCGGAAGAGACCCAGTACTTC
TRBJ2-5 TRBV12-3/TRBV12-4 few TRBD2 CASSVAGVGFGTQYF TGTGCCAGCAGCGTAGCGGGAGTTGGGTTCGGGACCCAGTACTTC
TRBJ2-7 TRBV7-3 few - CASSLSPPVNYEQYF TGTGCCAGCAGCTTGAGTCCCCCAGTGAACTACGAGCAGTACTTC
TRBJ2-5 TRBV7-8 - - CASSLSGPYGQYF TGTGCCAGCAGCTTAAGTGGGCCATACGGGCAGTACTTC
TRBJ1-1 TRBV27 - - CASSSPGGNTEAFF TGTGCCAGCAGTTCTCCCGGAGGAAACACTGAAGCTTTCTTT
TRBJ2-5 TRBV7-9 few - CASSLDRWGQETQYF TGTGCCAGCAGCTTAGACAGGTGGGGCCAAGAGACCCAGTACTTC
TRBJ2-1 TRBV12-3/TRBV12-4 - - CASVRDSYNEQFF TGTGCCAGCGTCCGGGATTCCTACAATGAGCAGTTCTTC
TRBJ2-2 TRBV12-3/TRBV12-4 - - CASSRAGSSTGELFF TGTGCCAGTTCCCGGGCGGGGTCGTCCACCGGGGAGCTGTTTTTT
TRBJ2-5 TRBV5-6 few TRBD1 CASSLAPTGGETQYF TGTGCCAGCAGCTTGGCTCCGACAGGGGGAGAGACCCAGTACTTC
TRBJ2-1 TRBV30 - TRBD2 CAWSGGRGWNERFF TGTGCCTGGAGTGGCGGGAGGGGTTGGAATGAGCGGTTCTTC
TRBJ2-7 TRBV20-1 few TRBD2 CSAPRTSGPRDEQYF TGCAGTGCACCTCGGACTAGCGGGCCGCGGGACGAGCAGTACTTC
TRBJ2-3 TRBV20-1 once - CSARDPYTFADTQYF TGCAGTGCTAGAGATCCTTACACCTTCGCAGATACGCAGTATTTT
TRBJ2-3 TRBV2 few TRBD2 CASSLTGTSLYTDTQYF TGTGCCAGCAGTCTCACCGGGACTAGCCTTTACACAGATACGCAGTATTTT
TRBJ2-1 TRBV27 few - CASTPGPRAYNEQFF TGTGCCAGCACCCCTGGGCCTAGAGCTTACAATGAGCAGTTCTTC
TRBJ2-7 TRBV2 - - CASSEFEESGEQYF TGTGCCAGCAGTGAGTTCGAGGAATCGGGTGAGCAGTACTTC
TRBJ2-3 TRBV4-1 few TRBD2 CASSQTPLAGVSTDTQYF TGCGCCAGCAGCCAGACCCCACTAGCGGGCGTATCCACAGATACGCAGTATTTT
TRBJ1-2 TRBV25-1 - - CASSKLEGGLYGHTF TGTGCCAGCAGCAAATTGGAGGGGGGTCTCTATGGCCACACCTTC
TRBJ2-1 TRBV4-1 - TRBD2 CASSPRETSGRPRQFF TGCGCCAGCAGCCCCCGAGAAACTAGCGGGAGGCCCAGGCAGTTCTTC